These 21 T cell receptor beta chains were all obtained from the same sample, sequenced in a study of Ad26.COV2.S vaccination and SARS-CoV-2 variants. Assay: immunoSEQ multiplex PCR; the TCRdb copy retains only in-frame clones and omits some. The sample records approximately 480,000 clones, 70% to 90% being singletons. The treatment is: some 20 received Ad26.COV2.S at low or high dose, single or two shots; roughly five received placebo; per-sample allocation not given. Day 63 after the first injection of vaccine or placebo was the sampling time. The sequenced sample was peripheral blood, obtained in a trial of Ad26.COV2.S vaccine versus placebo. The receptors were gathered from a person aged 18-65 years who received the Ad26.COV2.S COVID-19 vaccine or a placebo.

The DNA for the CDR3 is TGTGCCAGCAGCCCCTACACTTGGAATGAGCAGTTCTTC. Translation gives CASSPYTWNEQFF. The gene calls are TRBV7-2 and TRBJ2-1; D is ambiguous. Trimming stripped 5 bases from V and 7 bases from J, with 12 bases between. CDR1 is SGHTA, CDR2 FQGNSA, per germline. CDR3 length: 13 amino acids. Full variable domain (rest looked up from reference TRBV7-2 and TRBJ2-1): GAGVSQSPSNKVTEKGKDVELRCDPISGHTALYWYRQSLGQGLEFLIYFQGNSAPDKSGLPSDRFSAERTGGSVSTLTIQRTQQEDSAVYLCASSPYTWNEQFFGPGTRLTVL.

The J gene is TRBJ2-7, the V gene TRBV30; 13 bases line up with TRBD2. V gave up 0 bases and J gave up 4 bases; unmatched junction bases: 6. This CDR3 is built from 16 residues. Germline V CDR1 and CDR2: GTSNPN, SVGIG (reference sequence). CDR3 region: CAWSVGGLAGKYEQYF. The CDR3 DNA sequence: TGTGCCTGGAGTGTAGGGGGACTAGCGGGAAAGTACGAGCAGTACTTC.

The chain combines TRBV3-1 (or the pseudogene TRBV3-2) with TRBJ1-6; D remains unclear. V lost 1 base and J 6 bases, leaving 10 bases between the germline ends. CDR3 length: 15 residues. Germline lookup yields CDR1 LGHDT and CDR2 YNNKEL (reference sequence). As DNA, the CDR3 is TGTGCCAGCAGCCAAGCTCGGACTTTTAATTCACCCCTCCACTTT. Residues: CASSQARTFNSPLHF.

The V call is TRBV7-2, the J call TRBJ2-7; D possibly corresponds to TRBD2 (6 bases). CDR1 SGHTA and CDR2 FQGNSA come from the germline V gene. Trimming left V 5 bases short and J 3 bases short, with 17 bases between. This CDR3 contains 15 residues. CDR3 nucleotides: TGTGCCAGCAGCGGACGACGGGGGAACCGCTACGAGCAGTACTTC. Translated, it gives CASSGRRGNRYEQYF. Complete variable domain (other parts from reference TRBV7-2 and TRBJ2-7): GAGVSQSPSNKVTEKGKDVELRCDPISGHTALYWYRQSLGQGLEFLIYFQGNSAPDKSGLPSDRFSAERTGGSVSTLTIQRTQQEDSAVYLCASSGRRGNRYEQYFGPGTRLTVT.

The V and J genes are TRBV27 and TRBJ1-5; D gene unclear. Trimming cost V 2 bases and J 3 bases, with 5 bases left between them. CDR3 length: 13 amino acids. The germline V gene encodes CDR1 MNHEY and CDR2 SMNVEV (reference sequence). CDR3 coding DNA: TGTGCCAGCAGTTTAGGGGTCAATCAGCCCCAGCATTTT. Amino acid sequence: CASSLGVNQPQHF.

The genes are TRBV27 and TRBJ2-7, with 7 bases identical to TRBD1. Germline-derived CDR1 and CDR2 are MNHEY and SMNVEV (reference sequence). Trimming at V came to 3 bases and at J to 2 bases, leaving 10 bases not matched to a gene. The CDR3 length is 16 residues. The CDR3 DNA is TGTGCCAGCAGTTTGCGACAGGGTCAGACACCCTACGAGCAGTACTTC. It translates to CASSLRQGQTPYEQYF.

The CDR3 loop reads CASSQVYRGPYNEQFF. The CDR3, as DNA: TGTGCCAGCAGCCAAGTCTACAGGGGGCCCTACAATGAGCAGTTCTTC. The V call is TRBV14, the J call TRBJ2-1; 9 bases match TRBD1. This CDR3 has 16 residues. The germline CDR1 and CDR2 sequences are SGHDN and FVKESK. V shed 1 base, J shed 2 bases, and the junction held 3 bases outside the gene matches.

The chain couples TRBV5-1 to TRBJ2-3, with 12 bases identical to TRBD1. The junction had 6 bases not matched to a gene; V was cut back by 0 bases and J by 7 bases. The CDR3 spans 16 residues. CDR1 and CDR2 (germline): SGHRS, YFSETQ. This chain's CDR3 is CASSLAGGQGANTQYF. The DNA for the CDR3 is TGCGCCAGCAGCTTGGCCGGGGGACAGGGGGCGAATACGCAGTATTTT.

This clone has just a few counts. V gene TRBV7-9 combines with J gene TRBJ1-2; a possible D gene is TRBD1 (5 bases). The germline CDR1 and CDR2 sequences are SEHNR and FQNEAQ (reference sequence). Trimming took off 1 base at V and 7 bases at J, with 16 bases between the two ends. CDR3 length equals 15 residues. The CDR3 loop is CASSLVGRDSSGYTF. CDR3 sequence (DNA): TGTGCCAGCAGCTTAGTAGGACGGGACTCCAGTGGCTACACCTTC.

CDR3 DNA sequence: TGTGCCAGCAGTCCCGCCACAGGGGCCGGCGAGCAGTACTTC. Its protein product is CASSPATGAGEQYF. The chain links TRBV27 to TRBJ2-7; 7 bases map to TRBD1. There are 14 residues in the CDR3. CDR1 and CDR2 (germline): MNHEY, SMNVEV (reference sequence). J gave up 6 bases and V 5 bases, and 10 bases lay outside the gene matches.

The gene calls are TRBV9 and TRBJ2-5; no reliable D call. Deletions cut 0 bases from V and 4 bases from J, with 4 bases between. Germline lookup yields CDR1 SGDLS and CDR2 YYNGEE. The CDR3 is 12 amino acids. The CDR3 DNA sequence: TGTGCCAGCAGCGTAGGTGGAGAGACCCAGTACTTC. Translation gives CASSVGGETQYF.

The chain joins TRBV10-3 to TRBJ2-1; 11 nucleotides align to TRBD2. The CDR3 sequence is 17 residues long. V dropped 4 bases and J dropped 1; count of bases not matched to a gene: 6. In germline, CDR1 is ENHRY, CDR2 SYGVKD. CDR3 sequence: CAISGGLAGGSYNEQFF. CDR3 DNA: TGTGCCATCAGTGGGGGTCTAGCGGGAGGATCCTACAATGAGCAGTTCTTC.

V and J are TRBV5-1 and TRBJ1-1; D gene ambiguous. From germline, CDR1 is SGHRS and CDR2 YFSETQ. This CDR3 region has 14 residues. V was trimmed by 0 bases and J by 0 bases, leaving 6 bases between them. CDR3 in DNA: TGCGCCAGCAGCTTGGGGCCATTGAACACTGAAGCTTTCTTT. This sequence encodes CASSLGPLNTEAFF. Drawing the rest from reference TRBV5-1 and TRBJ1-1, the complete variable domain is KAGVTQTPRYLIKTRGQQVTLSCSPISGHRSVSWYQQTPGQGLQFLFEYFSETQRNKGNFPGRFSGRQFSNSRSEMNVSTLELGDSALYLCASSLGPLNTEAFFGQGTRLTVV.

On this clone: This same CDR3 is encoded by further DNA sequences in the sample. The rearrangement uses TRBV27 and TRBJ2-7, with D possibly TRBD1 on 6 matching bases. Germline-derived CDR1 and CDR2 are MNHEY and SMNVEV (reference sequence). CDR3 length equals 13 residues. V lost 4 bases to trimming and J lost 2 bases, with 9 bases between them. Here the CDR3 reads CASSSRQAYEQYF. The CDR3 nucleotides are TGTGCCAGCAGTTCAAGACAGGCCTACGAGCAGTACTTC.

This chain connects TRBV28 to TRBJ2-5; D uncertain. With 6 bases removed from V and 1 base from J, the gap between germline ends came to 9 bases. Germline-derived CDR1 and CDR2 are MDHEN and SYDVKM. The CDR3 is made up of 13 amino acids. This CDR3 is CASRIEGQETQYF. The DNA of the CDR3 is TGTGCCAGCAGGATAGAAGGCCAAGAGACCCAGTACTTC.

J is TRBJ2-1 and V is TRBV6-5; D possibly corresponds to TRBD2 (6 bases). The germline gives CDR1 MNHEY, CDR2 SVGAGI. The CDR3 totals 14 residues. Deletions cut 7 bases from V and 4 bases from J, with 14 bases between. The CDR3 DNA reads as TGTGCCAGCACCCCGATAGGGAGGTACAATGAGCAGTTCTTC. Protein product: CASTPIGRYNEQFF.

This chain joins TRBV5-6 and TRBJ1-3; D is uncertain. The CDR3 runs 13 residues. CDR1 and CDR2 from the germline V gene are SGHDT and YYEEEE. V dropped 2 bases and J dropped 0 bases, with 3 bases sitting between them. The CDR3 spells CASSFASGNTIYF. The CDR3 region has the DNA TGTGCCAGCAGCTTCGCCTCTGGAAACACCATATATTTT.

The chain carries TRBV4-3 and TRBJ1-2; possibly TRBD1 for D (6 bases). V lost 2 bases and J 4 bases, leaving 17 bases between the germline ends. CDR1 is LGHNA, CDR2 YSLEER, per germline. The CDR3 sequence is 16 residues long. This CDR3 reads CASSQSIDRLVYGYTF. The CDR3, as DNA: TGCGCCAGCAGCCAAAGCATCGACAGGTTGGTCTATGGCTACACCTTC.

The CDR3 region is CASSLNGGSLDTQYF. CDR3 in DNA: TGCGCCAGCAGCTTGAACGGGGGTTCCCTAGATACGCAGTATTTT. The rearrangement joins TRBV5-1 to TRBJ2-3; D may be TRBD2 (6 bases). The CDR3 has 15 residues. Germline CDR1 is SGHRS and CDR2 is YFSETQ. V gave up 1 base and J gave up 5 bases, with 14 bases separating them.

V and J are TRBV21-1 and TRBJ1-4. TRBV21-1 represents a pseudogene. The CDR3 is 13 residues long. The CDR3, as DNA: TGTGCCAGCAGCAGGCAGTGGGAAGAAAAACTGTTTTTT. It encodes CASSRQWEEKLFF.

The V gene is TRBV15, the J gene TRBJ2-2, with TRBD2 identical over 7 bases. V was pared by 1 base and J by 6 bases, with 8 bases of the junction left unmatched. The CDR3 runs 16 residues. Germline V lookup: CDR1 LNHNV, CDR2 YYDKDF (reference sequence). In DNA, the CDR3 is TGTGCCACCAGCAGAGGGGCTAGCGGCTTACCCGGGGAGCTGTTTTTT. Residues: CATSRGASGLPGELFF.